This TCR beta chain originates from a study of cytomegalovirus exposure and HLA in healthy donors. A word on this clone: Its antigen is not known.

Regarding the study as a whole: CMV serostatus was the only immune exposure information that was available.

The study ran its PCR with 60 Vbeta and 13 Jbeta primers. Sequenced by immunoSEQ multiplex PCR; TCRdb stores in-frame clones only, minus some. This sample carries tens of thousands of clones, about 77% of them seen once, and the ten largest clones take about 2.3%. Germline CDR1 SGHNT, CDR2 YENEEA. CDR3 length: 14 residues. V lost 5 bases, J lost 4 bases, and 5 bases stayed unmatched. The material sequenced was PBMCs. This TCR derives from a female donor in good health and CMV-seronegative. The chain couples TRBV11-3 to TRBJ2-5, with TRBD2 matching over 9 bases. CDR3 in amino acids: CASSPSGGRETQYF. The CDR3 DNA reads as TGTGCCAGCAGCCCCAGCGGGGGGCGAGAGACCCAGTACTTC.